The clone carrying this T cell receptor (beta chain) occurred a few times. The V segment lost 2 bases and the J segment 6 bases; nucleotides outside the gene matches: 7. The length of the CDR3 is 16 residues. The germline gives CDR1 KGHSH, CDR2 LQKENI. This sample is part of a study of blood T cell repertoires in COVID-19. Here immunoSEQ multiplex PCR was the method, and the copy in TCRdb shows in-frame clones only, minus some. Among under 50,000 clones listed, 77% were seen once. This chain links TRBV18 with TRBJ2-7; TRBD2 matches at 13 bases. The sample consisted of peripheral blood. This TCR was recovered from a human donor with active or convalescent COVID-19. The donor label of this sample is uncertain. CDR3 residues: CASSPTSGRAPTEQYF. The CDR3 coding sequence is TGTGCCAGCTCACCAACTAGCGGGAGGGCCCCGACCGAGCAGTACTTC.